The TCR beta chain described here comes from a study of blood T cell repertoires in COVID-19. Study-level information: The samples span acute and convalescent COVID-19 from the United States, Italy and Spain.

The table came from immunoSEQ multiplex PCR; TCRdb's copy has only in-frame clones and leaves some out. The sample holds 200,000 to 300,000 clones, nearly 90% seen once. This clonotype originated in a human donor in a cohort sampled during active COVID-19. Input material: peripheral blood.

The CDR3: CASSPVGEDYGYTF. The CDR3 DNA is TGCGCCAGCAGCCCCGTTGGGGAGGACTATGGCTACACCTTC. The V and J genes are TRBV4-3 and TRBJ1-2; D ambiguous. Germline CDR1 reads LGHNA; CDR2 reads YSLEER. The CDR3 covers 14 residues. Trimming removed 4 bases from V and 3 bases from J, with 12 bases in between.